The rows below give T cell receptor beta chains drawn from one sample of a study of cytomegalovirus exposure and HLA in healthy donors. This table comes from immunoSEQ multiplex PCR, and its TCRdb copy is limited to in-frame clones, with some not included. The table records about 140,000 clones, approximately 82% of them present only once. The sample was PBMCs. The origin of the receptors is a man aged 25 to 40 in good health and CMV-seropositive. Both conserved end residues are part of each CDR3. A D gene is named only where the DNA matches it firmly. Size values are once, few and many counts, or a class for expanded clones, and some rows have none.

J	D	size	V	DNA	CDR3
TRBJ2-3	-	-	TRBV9	TGTGCCAGCCAACAGGGCTATAGCACAGATACGCAGTATTTT	CASQQGYSTDTQYF
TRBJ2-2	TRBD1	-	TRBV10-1	TGCGCCAGCAGTGATAAGGGGGCCGTCACCGGGGAGCTGTTTTTT	CASSDKGAVTGELFF
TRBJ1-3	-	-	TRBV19	TGTGCCACCAGACAGGATATCTCTGGAAACACCATATATTTT	CATRQDISGNTIYF
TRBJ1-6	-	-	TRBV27	TGTGCCAGCAGTTTGACCGGAAGGGGGGGAAAGTCACCCCTCCACTTT	CASSLTGRGGKSPLHF
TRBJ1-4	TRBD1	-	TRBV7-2	TGTGCCAGCAGCTTCTGGGGGACAGGAAGCAATGAAAAACTGTTTTTT	CASSFWGTGSNEKLFF
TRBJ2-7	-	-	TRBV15	TGTGCCACCAGCAGAGATCTAGGGGCCGGTGAGCAGTACTTC	CATSRDLGAGEQYF
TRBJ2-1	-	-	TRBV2	TGTGCCAGTTCCCCGTTAACAGCATACAATGAGCAGTTCTTC	CASSPLTAYNEQFF
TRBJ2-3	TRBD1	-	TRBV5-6	TGTGCCAGCAGCTCTATACAGGGGGGAAAGACAGATACGCAGTATTTT	CASSSIQGGKTDTQYF
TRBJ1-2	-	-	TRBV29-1	TGCAGCGTCCCAAATCAGATCTATGGCTACACCTTC	CSVPNQIYGYTF
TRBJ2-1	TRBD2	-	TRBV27	TGTGCCAGCACCCTTCTAGCGGGAGGGTTAAATGAGCAGTTCTTC	CASTLLAGGLNEQFF
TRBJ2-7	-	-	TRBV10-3	TGTGCCATCAGTGCCGGGTACGAGCAGTACTTC	CAISAGYEQYF
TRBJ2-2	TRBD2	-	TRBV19	TGTGCCAGTAGTATGAGCGGGAGCTACACCGGGGAGCTGTTTTTT	CASSMSGSYTGELFF
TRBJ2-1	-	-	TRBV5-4	TGTGCCAGCAGCTCCTTGGGGAGTGAGCAGTTCTTC	CASSSLGSEQFF
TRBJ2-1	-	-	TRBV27	TGTGCCAGCAGGAAGTGGGAGTCATACAATGAGCAGTTCTTC	CASRKWESYNEQFF
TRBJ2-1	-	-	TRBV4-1	TGCGCCAGCAGCCAAGTGAGGGCGGGTTCCCCCTACAATGAGCAGTTCTTC	CASSQVRAGSPYNEQFF
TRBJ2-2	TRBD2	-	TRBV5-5	TGTGCCAGCAGCTTGGGAGCGGGAGCCAACACCGGGGAGCTGTTTTTT	CASSLGAGANTGELFF
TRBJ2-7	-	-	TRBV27	TGTGCCAGCAGTTTTTTCGGACAGTACGAGCAGTACTTC	CASSFFGQYEQYF
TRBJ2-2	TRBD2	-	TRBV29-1	TGCAGCGTTAAGCGGGAGGGCCGAAGCGGGGAGCTGTTTTTT	CSVKREGRSGELFF
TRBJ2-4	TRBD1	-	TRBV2	TGTGCCAGCAGGCCCAGACAGGGGGCGAGGGAAAACATTCAGTACTTC	CASRPRQGARENIQYF
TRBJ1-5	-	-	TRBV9	TGTGCCAGCAGCGCCGGGACAAATATAGAGCATCAGCCCCAGCATTTT	CASSAGTNIEHQPQHF
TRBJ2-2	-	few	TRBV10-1	TGCGCCAGCAGTGAGACAAGGGGCGGGGAGCTGTTTTTT	CASSETRGGELFF
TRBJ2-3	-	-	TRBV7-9	TGTGCCAGCAGCTCTCAGACTGCTGTTAGGACAGATACGCAGTATTTT	CASSSQTAVRTDTQYF
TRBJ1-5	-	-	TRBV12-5	TGTGCTAGTGGTTCAGGTTCTAGCAATCAGCCCCAGCATTTT	CASGSGSSNQPQHF
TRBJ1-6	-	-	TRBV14	TGTGCCAGCAGCCTGAGGGAGGTCTATTCACCCCTCCACTTT	CASSLREVYSPLHF
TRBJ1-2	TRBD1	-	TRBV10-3	TGTGCCATCAGTGAGTCGATAGAGGGACAGGGGGCTGGCTACACCTTC	CAISESIEGQGAGYTF
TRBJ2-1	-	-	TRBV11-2	TGTGCCAGCAGCTTAGATTACTCGGGGTACAATGAGCAGTTCTTC	CASSLDYSGYNEQFF
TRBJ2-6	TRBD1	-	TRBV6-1	TGTGCCAGCAGTGAATTGGCCCGGACAGGGTTCTCTGGGGCCAACGTCCTGACTTTC	CASSELARTGFSGANVLTF
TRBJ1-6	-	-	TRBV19	TGTGCCAGTTCGTTGCGCAGGGCCAATTCACCCCTCCACTTT	CASSLRRANSPLHF
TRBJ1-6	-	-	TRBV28	TGTGCCAGCAGTTCAGGGATCCGGAACTCACCCCTCCACTTT	CASSSGIRNSPLHF
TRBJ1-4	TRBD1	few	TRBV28	TGTGCCAGCAGATTGGGACAGCTGGAAAAACTGTTTTTT	CASRLGQLEKLFF
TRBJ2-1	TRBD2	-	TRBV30	TGTGCCTGGAGTGTACGTGCCGGGGGGGTTTACAATGAGCAGTTCTTC	CAWSVRAGGVYNEQFF
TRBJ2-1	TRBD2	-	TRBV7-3	TGTGCCAGCAGCTCGGGACTAGCCGGGGGTGAGCAGTTCTTC	CASSSGLAGGEQFF
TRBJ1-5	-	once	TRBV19	TGTGCCAGTAGTATCGCCGAGCAGCCCCAGCATTTT	CASSIAEQPQHF
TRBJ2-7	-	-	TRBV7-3	TGTGCCAGCAGCTTAGATGGGGCAGGGGCTCGGGAGCAGTACTTC	CASSLDGAGAREQYF
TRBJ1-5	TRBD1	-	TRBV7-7	TGTGCCAGCAGCCACGGGACAGATAGCAATCAGCCCCAGCATTTT	CASSHGTDSNQPQHF
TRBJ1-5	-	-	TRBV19	TGTGCCAGTACCCAACCCCAAGCCCGAAAGCCCCAGCATTTT	CASTQPQARKPQHF
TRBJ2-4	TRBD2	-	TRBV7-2	TGTGCCAGCAGCCCAGCGGGAATTGCGGTAGCCAAAAACATTCAGTACTTC	CASSPAGIAVAKNIQYF
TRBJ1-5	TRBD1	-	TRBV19	TGTGCCAGTAGTACCCCCGGGACAGGGGGTCAGCCCCAGCATTTT	CASSTPGTGGQPQHF